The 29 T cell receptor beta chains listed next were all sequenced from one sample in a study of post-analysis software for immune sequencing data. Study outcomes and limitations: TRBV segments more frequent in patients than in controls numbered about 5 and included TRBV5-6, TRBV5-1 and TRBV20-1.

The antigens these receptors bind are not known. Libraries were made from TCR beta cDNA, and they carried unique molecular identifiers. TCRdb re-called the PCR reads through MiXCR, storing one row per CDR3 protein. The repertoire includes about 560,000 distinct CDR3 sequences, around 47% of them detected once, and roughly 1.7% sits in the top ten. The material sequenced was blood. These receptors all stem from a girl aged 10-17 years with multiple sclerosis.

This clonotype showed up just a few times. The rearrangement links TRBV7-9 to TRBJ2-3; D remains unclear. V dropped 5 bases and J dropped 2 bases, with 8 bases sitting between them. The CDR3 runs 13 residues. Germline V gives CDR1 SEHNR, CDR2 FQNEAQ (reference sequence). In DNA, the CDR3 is TGTGCCAGCAGCCAGCCATACACAGATACGCAGTATTTT. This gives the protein CASSQPYTDTQYF.

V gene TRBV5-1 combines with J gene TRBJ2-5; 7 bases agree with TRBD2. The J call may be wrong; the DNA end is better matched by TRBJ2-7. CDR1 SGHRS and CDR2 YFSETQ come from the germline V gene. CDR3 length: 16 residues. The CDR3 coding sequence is TGCGCCAGCAGCTTGGTCGGCGGGAGTTTTACCAACGAGCAGTACTTC. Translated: CASSLVGGSFTNEQYF.

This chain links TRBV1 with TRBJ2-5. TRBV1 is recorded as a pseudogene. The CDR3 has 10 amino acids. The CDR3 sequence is CTSSQETQYF. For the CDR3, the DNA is TGCACCAGCAGCCAAGAGACCCAGTACTTC.

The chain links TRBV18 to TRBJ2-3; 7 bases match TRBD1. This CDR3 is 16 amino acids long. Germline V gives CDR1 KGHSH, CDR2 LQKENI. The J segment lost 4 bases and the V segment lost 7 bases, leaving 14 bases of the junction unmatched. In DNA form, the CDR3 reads TGTGCCAGCTTACGAGGCCCAACAGGGACAGCAGATACGCAGTATTTT. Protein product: CASLRGPTGTADTQYF.

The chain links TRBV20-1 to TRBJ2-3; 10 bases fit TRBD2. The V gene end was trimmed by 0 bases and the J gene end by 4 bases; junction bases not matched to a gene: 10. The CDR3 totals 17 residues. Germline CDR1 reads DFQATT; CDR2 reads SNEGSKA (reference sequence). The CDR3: CSARDLSASGSADTQYF. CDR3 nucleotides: TGCAGTGCTAGAGATCTCTCGGCTAGCGGGAGTGCAGATACGCAGTATTTT.

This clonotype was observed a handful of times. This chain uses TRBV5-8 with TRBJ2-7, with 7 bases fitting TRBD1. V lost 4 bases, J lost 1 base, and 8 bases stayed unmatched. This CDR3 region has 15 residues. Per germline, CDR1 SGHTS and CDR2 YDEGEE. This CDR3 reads CASSQRQGRSYEQYF. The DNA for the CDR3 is TGTGCCAGCAGCCAAAGACAGGGTAGGTCCTACGAGCAGTACTTC.

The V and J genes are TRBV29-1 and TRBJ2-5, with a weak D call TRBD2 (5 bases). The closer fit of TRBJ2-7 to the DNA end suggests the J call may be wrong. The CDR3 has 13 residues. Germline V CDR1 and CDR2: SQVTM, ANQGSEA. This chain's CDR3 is CSVEGGSEYEQYF. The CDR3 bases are TGCAGCGTTGAAGGAGGGAGTGAGTACGAGCAGTACTTC.

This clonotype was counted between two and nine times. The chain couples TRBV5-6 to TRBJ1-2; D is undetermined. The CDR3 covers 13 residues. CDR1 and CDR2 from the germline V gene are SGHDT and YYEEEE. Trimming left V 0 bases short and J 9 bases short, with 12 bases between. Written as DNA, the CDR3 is TGTGCCAGCAGCTTGGGATACTTGGGAAGCTACACCTTC. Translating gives CASSLGYLGSYTF.

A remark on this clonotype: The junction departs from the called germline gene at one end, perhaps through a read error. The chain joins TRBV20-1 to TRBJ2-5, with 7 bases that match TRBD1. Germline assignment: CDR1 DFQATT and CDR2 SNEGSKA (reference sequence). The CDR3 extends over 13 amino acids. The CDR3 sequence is CGASRTGQETQYF. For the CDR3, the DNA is TGCGGTGCTTCTCGGACAGGCCAAGAGACCCAGTACTTC.

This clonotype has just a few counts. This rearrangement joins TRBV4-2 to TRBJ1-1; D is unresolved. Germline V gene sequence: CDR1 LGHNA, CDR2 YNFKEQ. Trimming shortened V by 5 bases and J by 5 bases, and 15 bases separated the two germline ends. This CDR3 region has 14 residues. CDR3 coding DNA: TGTGCCAGCAGCTACCGACTGGGAGGTACTGAAGCTTTCTTT. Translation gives CASSYRLGGTEAFF.

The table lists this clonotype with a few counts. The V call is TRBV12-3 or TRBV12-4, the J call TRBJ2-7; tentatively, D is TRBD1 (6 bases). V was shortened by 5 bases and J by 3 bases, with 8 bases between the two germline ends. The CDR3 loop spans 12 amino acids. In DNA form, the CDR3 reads TGTGCCAGCAGTACAGGGTACTACGAGCAGTACTTC. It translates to CASSTGYYEQYF.

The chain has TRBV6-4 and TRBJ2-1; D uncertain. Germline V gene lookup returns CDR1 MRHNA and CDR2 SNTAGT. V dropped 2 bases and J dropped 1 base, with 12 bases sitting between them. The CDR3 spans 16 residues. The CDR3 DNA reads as TGTGCCAGCAGTGACACTGGCGTCGGGTCCTACAATGAGCAGTTCTTC. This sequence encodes CASSDTGVGSYNEQFF.

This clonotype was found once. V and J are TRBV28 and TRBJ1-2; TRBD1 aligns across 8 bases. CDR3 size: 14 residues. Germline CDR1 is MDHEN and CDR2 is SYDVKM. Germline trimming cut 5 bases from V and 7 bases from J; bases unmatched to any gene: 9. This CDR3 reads CASSPKTGAGGYTF. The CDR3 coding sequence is TGTGCCAGCAGTCCAAAGACAGGGGCGGGTGGCTACACCTTC.

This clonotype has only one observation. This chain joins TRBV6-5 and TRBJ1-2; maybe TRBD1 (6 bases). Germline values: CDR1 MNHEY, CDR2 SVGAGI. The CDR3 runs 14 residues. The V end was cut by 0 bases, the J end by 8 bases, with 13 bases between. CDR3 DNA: TGTGCCAGCAGTTACTCTTCGACAGGTCGGGGCTACACCTTC. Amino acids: CASSYSSTGRGYTF.

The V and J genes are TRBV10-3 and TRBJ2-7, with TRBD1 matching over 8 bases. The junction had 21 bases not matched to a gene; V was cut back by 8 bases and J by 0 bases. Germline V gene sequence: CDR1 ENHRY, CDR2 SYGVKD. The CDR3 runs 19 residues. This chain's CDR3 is CAIGSAQRGTGQSSYEQYF. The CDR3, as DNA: TGTGCCATCGGATCAGCTCAAAGAGGGACAGGCCAGAGCTCCTACGAGCAGTACTTC.

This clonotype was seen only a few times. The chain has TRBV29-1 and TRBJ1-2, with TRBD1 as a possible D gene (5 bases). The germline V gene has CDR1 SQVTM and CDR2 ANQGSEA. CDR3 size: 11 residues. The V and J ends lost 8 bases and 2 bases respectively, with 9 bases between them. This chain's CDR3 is CSTWDNYGYTF. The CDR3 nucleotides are TGCAGCACTTGGGACAACTATGGCTACACCTTC.

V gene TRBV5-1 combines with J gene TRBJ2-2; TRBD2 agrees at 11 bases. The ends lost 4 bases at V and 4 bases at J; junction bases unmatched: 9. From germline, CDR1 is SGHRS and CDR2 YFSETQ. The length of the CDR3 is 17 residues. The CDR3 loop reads CASSRDTGTSGTGELFF. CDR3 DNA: TGCGCCAGCAGCCGAGACACCGGGACTAGCGGCACCGGGGAGCTGTTTTTT.

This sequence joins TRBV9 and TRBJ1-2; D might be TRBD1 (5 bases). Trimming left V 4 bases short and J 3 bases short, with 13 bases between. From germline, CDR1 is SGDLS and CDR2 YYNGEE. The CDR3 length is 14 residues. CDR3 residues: CASSLYGTDYGYTF. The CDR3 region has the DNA TGTGCCAGCAGCCTTTACGGGACGGACTATGGCTACACCTTC.

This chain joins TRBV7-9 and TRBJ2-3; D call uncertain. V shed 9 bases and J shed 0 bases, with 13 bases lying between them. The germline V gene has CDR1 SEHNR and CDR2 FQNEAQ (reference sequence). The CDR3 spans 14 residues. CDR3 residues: CASRRLASTDTQYF. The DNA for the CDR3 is TGTGCCAGTAGGCGGCTTGCTAGCACAGATACGCAGTATTTT.

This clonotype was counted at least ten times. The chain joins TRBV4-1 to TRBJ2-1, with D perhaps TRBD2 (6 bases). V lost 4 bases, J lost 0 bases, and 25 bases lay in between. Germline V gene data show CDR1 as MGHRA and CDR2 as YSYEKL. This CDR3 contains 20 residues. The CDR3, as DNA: TGCGCCAGCAGCCGCACGTGGCGGGACGAAGAATTCGTCTCCTACAATGAGCAGTTCTTC. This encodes CASSRTWRDEEFVSYNEQFF.

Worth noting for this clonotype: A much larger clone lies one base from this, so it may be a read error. CDR3 DNA: TGCGCCCGCAGCCAACTAGCGGGGGGAATGAGCGATGAGCAGTTCTTC. It yields the protein CARSQLAGGMSDEQFF. This chain uses TRBV4-1 with TRBJ2-1, with TRBD2 identical over 12 bases. The CDR3 runs to 16 residues. Germline V gene sequence: CDR1 MGHRA, CDR2 YSYEKL.

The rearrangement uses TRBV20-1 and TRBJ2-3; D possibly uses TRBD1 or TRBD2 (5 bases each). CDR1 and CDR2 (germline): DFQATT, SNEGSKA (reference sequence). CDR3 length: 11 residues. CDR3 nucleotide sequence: TGCAGCGGGGCGGTCACAGATACGCAGTATTTT. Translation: CSGAVTDTQYF.

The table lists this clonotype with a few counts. CDR3 nucleotides: TGTGCCAGCAGCTTGACCAGGACATGGGGGGATGAGCAGTTCTTC. Translating it yields CASSLTRTWGDEQFF. The chain has TRBV7-2 and TRBJ2-1; possible D gene TRBD2, 6 bases. Germline lookup yields CDR1 SGHTA and CDR2 FQGNSA. The V and J ends lost 3 bases and 8 bases respectively, with 17 bases between them. The CDR3 is 15 residues long. Variable domain in full (rest from reference TRBV7-2 and TRBJ2-1): GAGVSQSPSNKVTEKGKDVELRCDPISGHTALYWYRQSLGQGLEFLIYFQGNSAPDKSGLPSDRFSAERTGGSVSTLTIQRTQQEDSAVYLCASSLTRTWGDEQFFGPGTRLTVL.

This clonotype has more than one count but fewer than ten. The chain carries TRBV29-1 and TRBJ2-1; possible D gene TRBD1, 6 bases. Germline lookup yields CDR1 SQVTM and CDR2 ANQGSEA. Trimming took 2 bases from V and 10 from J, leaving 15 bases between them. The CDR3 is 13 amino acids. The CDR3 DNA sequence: TGCAGCGTTGAACCCGAATTAAGGGGGGAGCAGTTCTTC. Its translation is CSVEPELRGEQFF.

The DNA for the CDR3 is TGTGCTAGTGGTTCGTCGACAGGGGTCATGAACACTGAAGCTTTCTTT. Translating it yields CASGSSTGVMNTEAFF. The chain joins TRBV12-5 to TRBJ1-1; TRBD1 matches 8 bases. V lost 4 bases and J lost 0; bases outside the gene matches: 7. CDR3 length: 16 residues. Per the germline V gene, CDR1 is LGHNT and CDR2 is FRNRAP.

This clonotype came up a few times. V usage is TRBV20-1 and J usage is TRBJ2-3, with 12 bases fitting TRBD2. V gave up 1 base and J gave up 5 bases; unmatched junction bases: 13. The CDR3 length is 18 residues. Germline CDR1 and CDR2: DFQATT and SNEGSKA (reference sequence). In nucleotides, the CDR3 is TGCAGTGCTAGAGCTCCGGGACTAGCGGGCCCCGAGCGAGATACGCAGTATTTT. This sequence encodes CSARAPGLAGPERDTQYF.

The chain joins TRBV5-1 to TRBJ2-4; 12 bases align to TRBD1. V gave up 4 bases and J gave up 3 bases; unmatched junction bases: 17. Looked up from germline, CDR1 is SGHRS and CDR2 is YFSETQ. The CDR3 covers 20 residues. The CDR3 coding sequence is TGCGCCAGCAGCCACGGGACAGGGGGCTACCCCGAGGGTGGCAAAAACATTCAGTACTTC. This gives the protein CASSHGTGGYPEGGKNIQYF.

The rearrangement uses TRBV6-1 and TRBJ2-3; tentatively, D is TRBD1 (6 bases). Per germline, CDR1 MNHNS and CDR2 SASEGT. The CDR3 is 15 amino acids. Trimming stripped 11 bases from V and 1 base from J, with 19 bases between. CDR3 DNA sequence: TGTGCCGGCATGGTCTCAGGGGTGGGCACAGATACGCAGTATTTT. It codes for CAGMVSGVGTDTQYF.

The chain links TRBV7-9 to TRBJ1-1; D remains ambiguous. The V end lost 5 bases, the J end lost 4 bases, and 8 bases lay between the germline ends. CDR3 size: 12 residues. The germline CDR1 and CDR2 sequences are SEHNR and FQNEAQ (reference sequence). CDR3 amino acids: CASSLYLTEAFF. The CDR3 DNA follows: TGTGCCAGCAGCCTGTACCTCACTGAAGCTTTCTTT.